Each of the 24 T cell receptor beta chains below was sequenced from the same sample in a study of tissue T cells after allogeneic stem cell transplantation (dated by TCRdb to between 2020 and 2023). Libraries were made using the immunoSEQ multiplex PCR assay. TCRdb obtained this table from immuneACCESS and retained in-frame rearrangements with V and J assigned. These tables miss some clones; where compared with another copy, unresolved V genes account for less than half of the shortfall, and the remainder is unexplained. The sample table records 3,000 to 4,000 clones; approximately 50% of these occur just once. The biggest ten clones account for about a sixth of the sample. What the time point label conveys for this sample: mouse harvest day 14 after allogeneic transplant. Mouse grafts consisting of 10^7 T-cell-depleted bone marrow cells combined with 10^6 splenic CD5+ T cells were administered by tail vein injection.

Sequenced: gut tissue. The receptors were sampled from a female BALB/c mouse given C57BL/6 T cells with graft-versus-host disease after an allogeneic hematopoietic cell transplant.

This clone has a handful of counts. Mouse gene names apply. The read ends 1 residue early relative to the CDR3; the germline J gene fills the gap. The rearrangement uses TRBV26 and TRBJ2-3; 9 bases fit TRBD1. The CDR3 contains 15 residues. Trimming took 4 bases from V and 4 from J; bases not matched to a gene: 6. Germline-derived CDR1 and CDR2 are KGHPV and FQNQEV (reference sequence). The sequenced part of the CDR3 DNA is TGTGCCAGCAGTCAACGGACAGGGGTTCCAGAAACGCTGTAT. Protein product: CASSQRTGVPETLY. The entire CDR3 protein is CASSQRTGVPETLYF.

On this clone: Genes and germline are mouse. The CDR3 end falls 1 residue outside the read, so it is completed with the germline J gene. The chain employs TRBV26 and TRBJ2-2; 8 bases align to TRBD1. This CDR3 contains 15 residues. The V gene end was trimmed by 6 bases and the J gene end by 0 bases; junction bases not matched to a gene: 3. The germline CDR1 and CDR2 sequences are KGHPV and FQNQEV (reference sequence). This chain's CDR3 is CASSRQGSNTGQLYF. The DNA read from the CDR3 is TGTGCCAGCAGCCGACAGGGGTCAAACACCGGGCAGCTCTAC.

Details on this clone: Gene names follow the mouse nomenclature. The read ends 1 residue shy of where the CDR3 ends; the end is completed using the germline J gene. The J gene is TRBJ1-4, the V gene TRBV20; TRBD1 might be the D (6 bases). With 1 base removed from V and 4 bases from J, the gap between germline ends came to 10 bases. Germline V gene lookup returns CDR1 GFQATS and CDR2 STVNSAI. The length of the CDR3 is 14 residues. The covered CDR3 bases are TGTGGTGCTAGGGGGGGACACCTCAACGAAAGATTATTT. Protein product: CGARGGHLNERLF. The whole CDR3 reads CGARGGHLNERLFF.

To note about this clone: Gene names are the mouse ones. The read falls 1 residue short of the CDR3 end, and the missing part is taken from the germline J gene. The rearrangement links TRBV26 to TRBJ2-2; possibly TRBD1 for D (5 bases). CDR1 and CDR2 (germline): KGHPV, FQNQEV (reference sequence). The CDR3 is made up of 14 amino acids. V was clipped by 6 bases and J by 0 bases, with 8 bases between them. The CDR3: CASSQGSNTGQLYF. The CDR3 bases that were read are TGTGCCAGCAGCCAGGGTTCAAACACCGGGCAGCTCTAC.

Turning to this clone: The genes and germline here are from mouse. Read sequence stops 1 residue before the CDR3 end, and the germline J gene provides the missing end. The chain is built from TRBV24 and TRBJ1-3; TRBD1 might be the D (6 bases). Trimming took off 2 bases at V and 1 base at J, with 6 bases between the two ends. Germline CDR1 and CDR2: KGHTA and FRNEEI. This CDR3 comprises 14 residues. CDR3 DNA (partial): TGTGCCAGCAGTCTGGGACAGTCTGGAAATACGCTCTAT. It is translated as CASSLGQSGNTLY. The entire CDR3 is CASSLGQSGNTLYF.

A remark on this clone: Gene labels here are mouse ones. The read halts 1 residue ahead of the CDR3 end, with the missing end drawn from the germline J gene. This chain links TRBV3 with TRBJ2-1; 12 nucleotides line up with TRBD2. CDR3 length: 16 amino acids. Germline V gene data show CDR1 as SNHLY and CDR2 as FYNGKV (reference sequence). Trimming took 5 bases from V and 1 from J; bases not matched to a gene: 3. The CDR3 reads CASSPTGGANYAEQFF. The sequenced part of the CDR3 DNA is TGTGCCAGCAGCCCGACTGGGGGGGCCAACTATGCTGAGCAGTTC.

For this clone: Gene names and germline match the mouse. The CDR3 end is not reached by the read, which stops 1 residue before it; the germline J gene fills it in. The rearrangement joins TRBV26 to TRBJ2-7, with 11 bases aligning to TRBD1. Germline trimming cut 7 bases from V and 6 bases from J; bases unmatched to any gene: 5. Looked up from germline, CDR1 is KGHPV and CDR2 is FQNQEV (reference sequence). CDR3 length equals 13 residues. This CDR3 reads CASTGTGGIEQYF. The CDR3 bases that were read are TGTGCCAGCACAGGGACAGGGGGAATTGAACAGTAC.

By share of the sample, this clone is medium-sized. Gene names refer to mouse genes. The CDR3 bases that were read are TGTGCCAGCAGATCGGACAGGGGGCGGGAACAGTAC. Its translation: CASRSDRGREQY. The full-length CDR3 reads as CASRSDRGREQYF. The chain is built from TRBV13-3 and TRBJ2-7; TRBD1 matches 11 bases. Sequencing ends 1 residue short of the CDR3 end; the germline J gene provides the rest. CDR3 size: 13 residues. Trimming at V came to 5 bases and at J to 7 bases, leaving 5 bases not matched to a gene. Per germline, CDR1 NNHDY and CDR2 SYVADS.

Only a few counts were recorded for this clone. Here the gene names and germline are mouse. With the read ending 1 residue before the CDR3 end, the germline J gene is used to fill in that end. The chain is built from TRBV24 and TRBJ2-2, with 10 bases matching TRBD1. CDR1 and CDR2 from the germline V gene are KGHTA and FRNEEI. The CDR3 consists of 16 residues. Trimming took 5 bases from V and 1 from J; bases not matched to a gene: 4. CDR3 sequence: CASSSRDRGNTGQLYF. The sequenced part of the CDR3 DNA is TGTGCCAGCAGTTCCCGGGACAGGGGAAACACCGGGCAGCTCTAC.

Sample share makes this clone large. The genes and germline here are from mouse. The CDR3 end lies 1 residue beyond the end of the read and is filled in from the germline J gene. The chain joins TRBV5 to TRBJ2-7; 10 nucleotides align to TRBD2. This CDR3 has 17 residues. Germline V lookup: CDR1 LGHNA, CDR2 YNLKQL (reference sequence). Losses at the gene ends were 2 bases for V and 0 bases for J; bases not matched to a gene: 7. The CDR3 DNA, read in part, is TGTGCCAGCAGCCAAAATAACTGGGGGGGTAGCTCCTATGAACAGTAC. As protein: CASSQNNWGGSSYEQY. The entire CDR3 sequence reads CASSQNNWGGSSYEQYF.

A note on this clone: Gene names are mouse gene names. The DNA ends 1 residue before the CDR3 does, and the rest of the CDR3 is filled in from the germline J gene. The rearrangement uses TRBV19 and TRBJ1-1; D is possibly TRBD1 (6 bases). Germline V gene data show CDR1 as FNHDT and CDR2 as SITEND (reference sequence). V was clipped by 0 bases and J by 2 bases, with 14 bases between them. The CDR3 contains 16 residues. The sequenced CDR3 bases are TGTGCCAGCAGTATAGGCGGGGGCGGAGGCAACACAGAAGTCTTC. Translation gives CASSIGGGGGNTEVF. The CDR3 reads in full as CASSIGGGGGNTEVFF.

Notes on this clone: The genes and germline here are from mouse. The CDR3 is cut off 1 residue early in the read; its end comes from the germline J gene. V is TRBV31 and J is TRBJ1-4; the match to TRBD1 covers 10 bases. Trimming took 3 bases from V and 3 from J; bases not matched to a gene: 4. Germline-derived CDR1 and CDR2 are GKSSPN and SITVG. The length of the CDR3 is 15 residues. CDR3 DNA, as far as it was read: TGTGCCTGGAGCCCGGGACAGGGGACCAACGAAAGATTATTT. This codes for CAWSPGQGTNERLF. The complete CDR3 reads CAWSPGQGTNERLFF. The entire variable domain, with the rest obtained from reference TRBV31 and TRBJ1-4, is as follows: AQTIHQWPVAEIKAVGSPLSLGCTIKGKSSPNLYWYWQATGGTLQQLFYSITVGQVESVVQLNLSASRPKDDQFILSTEKLLLSHSGFYLCAWSPGQGTNERLFFGHGTKLSVL.

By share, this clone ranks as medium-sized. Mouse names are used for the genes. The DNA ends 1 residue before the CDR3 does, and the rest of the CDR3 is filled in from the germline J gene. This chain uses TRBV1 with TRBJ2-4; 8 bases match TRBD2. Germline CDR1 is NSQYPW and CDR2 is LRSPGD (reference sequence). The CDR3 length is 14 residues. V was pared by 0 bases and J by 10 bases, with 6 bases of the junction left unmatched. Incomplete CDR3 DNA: TGCACCTGCAGTGCAGACCTGGGGGGCCGTCCCTTGTAC. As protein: CTCSADLGGRPLY. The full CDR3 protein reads CTCSADLGGRPLYF.

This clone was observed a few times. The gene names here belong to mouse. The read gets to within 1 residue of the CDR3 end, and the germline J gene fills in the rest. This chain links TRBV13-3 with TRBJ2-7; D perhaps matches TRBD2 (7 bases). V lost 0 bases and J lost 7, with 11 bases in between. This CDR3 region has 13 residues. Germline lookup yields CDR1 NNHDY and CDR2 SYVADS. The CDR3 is CASSDGGALEQYF. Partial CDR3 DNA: TGTGCCAGCAGTGATGGGGGGGCGCTGGAACAGTAC.

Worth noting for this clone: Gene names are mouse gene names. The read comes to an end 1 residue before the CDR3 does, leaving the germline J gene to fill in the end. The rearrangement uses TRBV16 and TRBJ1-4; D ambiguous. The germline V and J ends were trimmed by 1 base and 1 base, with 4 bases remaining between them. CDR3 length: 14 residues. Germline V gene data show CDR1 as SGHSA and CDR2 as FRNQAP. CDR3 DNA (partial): TGTGCAAGCAGCTTAGTGAATTCCAACGAAAGATTATTT. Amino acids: CASSLVNSNERLF. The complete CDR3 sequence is CASSLVNSNERLFF.

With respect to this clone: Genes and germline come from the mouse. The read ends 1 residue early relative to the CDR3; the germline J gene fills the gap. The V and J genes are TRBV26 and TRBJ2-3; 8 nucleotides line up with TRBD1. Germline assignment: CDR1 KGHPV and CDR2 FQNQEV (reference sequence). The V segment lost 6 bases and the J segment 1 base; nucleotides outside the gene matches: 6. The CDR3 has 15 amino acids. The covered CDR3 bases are TGTGCCAGCAGGCAGGGGGCGGGTGGTGCAGAAACGCTGTAT. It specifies CASRQGAGGAETLY. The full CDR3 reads CASRQGAGGAETLYF.

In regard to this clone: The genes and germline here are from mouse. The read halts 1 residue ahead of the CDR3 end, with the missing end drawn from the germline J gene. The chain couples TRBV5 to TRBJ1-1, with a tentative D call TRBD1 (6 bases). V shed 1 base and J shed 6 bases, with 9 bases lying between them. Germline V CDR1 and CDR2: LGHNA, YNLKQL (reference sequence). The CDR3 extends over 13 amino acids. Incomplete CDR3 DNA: TGTGCCAGCAGCCAAGGACAGGAACCAGAAGTCTTC. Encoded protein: CASSQGQEPEVF. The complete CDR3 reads CASSQGQEPEVFF.

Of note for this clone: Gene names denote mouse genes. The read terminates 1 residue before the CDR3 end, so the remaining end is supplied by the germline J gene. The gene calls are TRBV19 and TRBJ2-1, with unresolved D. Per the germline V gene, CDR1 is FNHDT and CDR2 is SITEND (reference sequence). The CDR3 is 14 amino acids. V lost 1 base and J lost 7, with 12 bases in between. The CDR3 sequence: CASSIRGSRAEQFF. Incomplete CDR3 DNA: TGTGCCAGCAGTATACGTGGGTCGAGGGCTGAGCAGTTC.

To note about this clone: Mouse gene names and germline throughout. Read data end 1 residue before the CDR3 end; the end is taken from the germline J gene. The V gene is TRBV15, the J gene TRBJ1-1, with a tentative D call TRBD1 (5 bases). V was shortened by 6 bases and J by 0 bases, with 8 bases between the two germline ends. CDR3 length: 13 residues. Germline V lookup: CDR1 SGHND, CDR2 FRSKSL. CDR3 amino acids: CASSQGANTEVFF. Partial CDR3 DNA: TGTGCCAGCAGCCAGGGCGCAAACACAGAAGTCTTC. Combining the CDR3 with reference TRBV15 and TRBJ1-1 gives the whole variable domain DAGVTQTPRHEVAEKGQTIILKCEPVSGHNDLFWYRQTKIQGLELLSYFRSKSLMEDGGAFKDRFKAEMLNSSFSTLKIQPTEPKDSAVYLCASSQGANTEVFFGKGTRLTVV.

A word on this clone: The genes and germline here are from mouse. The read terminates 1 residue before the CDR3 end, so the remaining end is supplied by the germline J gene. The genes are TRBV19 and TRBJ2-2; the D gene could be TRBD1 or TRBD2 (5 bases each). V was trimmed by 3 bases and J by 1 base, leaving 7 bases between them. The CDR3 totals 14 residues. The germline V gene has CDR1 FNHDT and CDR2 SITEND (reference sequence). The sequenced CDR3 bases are TGTGCCAGCAGTAGGGACGGAAACACCGGGCAGCTCTAC. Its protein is CASSRDGNTGQLY. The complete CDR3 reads CASSRDGNTGQLYF.

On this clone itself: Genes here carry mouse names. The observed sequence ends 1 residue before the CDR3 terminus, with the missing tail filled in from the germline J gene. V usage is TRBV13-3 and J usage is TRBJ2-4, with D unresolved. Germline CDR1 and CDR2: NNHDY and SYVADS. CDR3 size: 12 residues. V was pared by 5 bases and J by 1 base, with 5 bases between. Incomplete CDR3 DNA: TGTGCCAGCAGGGGAGGTCAAAACACCTTGTAC. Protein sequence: CASRGGQNTLY. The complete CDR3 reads CASRGGQNTLYF.

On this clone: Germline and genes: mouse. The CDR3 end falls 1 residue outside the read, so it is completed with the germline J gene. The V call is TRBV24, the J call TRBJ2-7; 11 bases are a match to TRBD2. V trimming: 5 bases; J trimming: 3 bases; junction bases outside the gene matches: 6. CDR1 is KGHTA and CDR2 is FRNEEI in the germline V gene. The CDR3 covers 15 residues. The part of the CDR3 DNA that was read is TGTGCCAGCAGTATGGACTGGGGGGCCCTCTATGAACAGTAC. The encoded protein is CASSMDWGALYEQY. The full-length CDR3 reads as CASSMDWGALYEQYF.

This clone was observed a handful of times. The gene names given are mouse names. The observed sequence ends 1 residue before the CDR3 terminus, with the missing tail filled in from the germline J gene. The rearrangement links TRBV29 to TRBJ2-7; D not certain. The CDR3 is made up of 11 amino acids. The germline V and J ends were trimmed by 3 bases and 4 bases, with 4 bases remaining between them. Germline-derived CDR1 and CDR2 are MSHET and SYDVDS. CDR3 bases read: TGTGCTAGCAGTTTGGGGTATGAACAGTAC. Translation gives CASSLGYEQY. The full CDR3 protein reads CASSLGYEQYF.

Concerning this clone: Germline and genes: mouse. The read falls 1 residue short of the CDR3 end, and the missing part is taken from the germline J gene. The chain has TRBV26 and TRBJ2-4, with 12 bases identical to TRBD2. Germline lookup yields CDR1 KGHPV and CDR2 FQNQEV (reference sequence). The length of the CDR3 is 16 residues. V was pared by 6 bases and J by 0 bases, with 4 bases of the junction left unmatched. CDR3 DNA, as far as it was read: TGTGCCAGCAGCCGACTGGGGGGGCCTAGTCAAAACACCTTGTAC. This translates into CASSRLGGPSQNTLY. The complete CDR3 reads CASSRLGGPSQNTLYF.